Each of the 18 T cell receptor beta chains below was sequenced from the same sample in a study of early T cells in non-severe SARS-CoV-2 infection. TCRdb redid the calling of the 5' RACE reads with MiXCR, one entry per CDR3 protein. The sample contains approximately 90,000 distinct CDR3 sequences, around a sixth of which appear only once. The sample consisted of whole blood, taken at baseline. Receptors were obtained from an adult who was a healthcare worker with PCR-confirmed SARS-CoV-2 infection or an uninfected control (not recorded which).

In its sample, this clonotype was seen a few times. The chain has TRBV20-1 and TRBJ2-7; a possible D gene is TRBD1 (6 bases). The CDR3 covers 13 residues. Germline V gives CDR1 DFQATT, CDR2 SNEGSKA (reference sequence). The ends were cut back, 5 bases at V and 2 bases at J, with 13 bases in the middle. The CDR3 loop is CSASLGGPYEQYF. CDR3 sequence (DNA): TGCAGTGCTTCCCTAGGGGGACCCTACGAGCAGTACTTC.

The CDR3 loop is CASSLADVSEQFF. CDR3 sequence (DNA): TGTGCCAGCAGCTTAGCCGACGTCAGTGAGCAGTTCTTC. This chain connects TRBV7-9 to TRBJ2-1, with D hard to call. Germline V gives CDR1 SEHNR, CDR2 FQNEAQ (reference sequence). The CDR3 totals 13 residues. The ends were cut back, 0 bases at V and 9 bases at J, with 9 bases in the middle.

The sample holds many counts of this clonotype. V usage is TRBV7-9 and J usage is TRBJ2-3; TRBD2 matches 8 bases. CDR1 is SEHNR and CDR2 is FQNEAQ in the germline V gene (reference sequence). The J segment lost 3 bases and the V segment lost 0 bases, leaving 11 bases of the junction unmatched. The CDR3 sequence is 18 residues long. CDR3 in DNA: TGTGCCAGCAGCTTAGCTTTTACGCGGGAGGTGGGAACAGATACGCAGTATTTT. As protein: CASSLAFTREVGTDTQYF. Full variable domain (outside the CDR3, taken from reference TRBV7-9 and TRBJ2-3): DTGVSQNPRHKITKRGQNVTFRCDPISEHNRLYWYRQTLGQGPEFLTYFQNEAQLEKSRLLSDRFSAERPKGSFSTLEIQRTEQGDSAMYLCASSLAFTREVGTDTQYFGPGTRLTVL.

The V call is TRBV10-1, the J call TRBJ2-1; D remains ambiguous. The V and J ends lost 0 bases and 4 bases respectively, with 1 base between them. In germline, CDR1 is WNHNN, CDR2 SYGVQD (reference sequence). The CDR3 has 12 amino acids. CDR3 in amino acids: CASSESYNEQFF. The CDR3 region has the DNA TGCGCCAGCAGTGAGTCGTACAATGAGCAGTTCTTC.

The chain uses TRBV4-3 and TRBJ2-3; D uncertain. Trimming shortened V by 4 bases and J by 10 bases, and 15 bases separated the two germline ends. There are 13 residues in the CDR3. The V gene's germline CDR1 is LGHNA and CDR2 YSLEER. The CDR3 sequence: CASSRLPRMAQYF. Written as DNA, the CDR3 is TGCGCCAGCAGCCGGCTGCCGCGGATGGCGCAGTATTTT.

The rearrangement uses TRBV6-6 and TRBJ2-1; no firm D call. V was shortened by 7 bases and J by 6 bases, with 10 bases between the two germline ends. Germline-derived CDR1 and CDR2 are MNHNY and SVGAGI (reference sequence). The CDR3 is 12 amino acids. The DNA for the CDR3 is TGTGCCAGCACCGATCGACTCAATGAGCAGTTCTTC. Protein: CASTDRLNEQFF.

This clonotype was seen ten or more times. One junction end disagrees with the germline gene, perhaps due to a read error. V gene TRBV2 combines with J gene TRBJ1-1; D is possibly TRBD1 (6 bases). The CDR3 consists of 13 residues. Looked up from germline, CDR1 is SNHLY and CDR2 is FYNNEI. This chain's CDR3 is CGSSKGVNTEAFF. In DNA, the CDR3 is TGTGGCAGCAGTAAGGGGGTGAACACTGAAGCTTTCTTT. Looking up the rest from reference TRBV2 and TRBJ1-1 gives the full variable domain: EPEVTQTPSHQVTQMGQEVILRCVPISNHLYFYWYRQILGQKVEFLVSFYNNEISEKSEIFDDQFSVERPDGSNFTLKIRSTKLEDSAMYFCGSSKGVNTEAFFGQGTRLTVV.

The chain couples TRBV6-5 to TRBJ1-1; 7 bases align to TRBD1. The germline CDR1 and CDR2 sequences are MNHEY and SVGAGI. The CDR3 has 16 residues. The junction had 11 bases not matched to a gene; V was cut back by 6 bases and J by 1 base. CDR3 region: CASSRGQASRNTEAFF. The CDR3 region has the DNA TGTGCCAGCAGCAGAGGACAGGCAAGTCGGAACACTGAAGCTTTCTTT.

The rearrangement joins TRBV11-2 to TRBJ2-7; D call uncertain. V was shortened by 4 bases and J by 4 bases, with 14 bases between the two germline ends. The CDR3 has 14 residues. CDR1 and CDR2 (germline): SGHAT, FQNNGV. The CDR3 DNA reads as TGTGCCAGCAGCTCACTACACAAATTGTACGAGCAGTACTTC. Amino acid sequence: CASSSLHKLYEQYF.

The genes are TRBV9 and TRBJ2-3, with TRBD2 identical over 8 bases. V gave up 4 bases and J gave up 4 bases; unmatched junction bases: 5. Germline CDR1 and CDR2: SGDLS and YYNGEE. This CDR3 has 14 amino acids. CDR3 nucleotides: TGTGCCAGCAGCTTAGCGGGATCGGCAGATACGCAGTATTTT. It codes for CASSLAGSADTQYF. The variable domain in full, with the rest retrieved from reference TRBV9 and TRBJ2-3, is DSGVTQTPKHLITATGQRVTLRCSPRSGDLSVYWYQQSLDQGLQFLIQYYNGEERAKGNILERFSAQQFPDLHSELNLSSLELGDSALYFCASSLAGSADTQYFGPGTRLTVL.

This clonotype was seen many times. CDR3 amino acids: CASSQTVNTEAFF. The CDR3 nucleotides read TGTGCCAGCAGCCAGACGGTGAACACTGAAGCTTTCTTT. V and J are TRBV6-6 and TRBJ1-1; D gene unclear. Trimming removed 6 bases at V and 0 bases at J, with 8 bases between. Germline CDR1 and CDR2: MNHNY and SVGAGI (reference sequence). CDR3 size: 13 residues.

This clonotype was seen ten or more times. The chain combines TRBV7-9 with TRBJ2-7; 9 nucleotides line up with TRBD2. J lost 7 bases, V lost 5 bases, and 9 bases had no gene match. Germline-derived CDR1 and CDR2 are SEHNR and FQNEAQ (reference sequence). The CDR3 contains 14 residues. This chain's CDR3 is CASSRLADTREQYF. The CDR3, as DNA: TGTGCCAGCAGCAGACTAGCGGATACGAGGGAGCAGTACTTC.

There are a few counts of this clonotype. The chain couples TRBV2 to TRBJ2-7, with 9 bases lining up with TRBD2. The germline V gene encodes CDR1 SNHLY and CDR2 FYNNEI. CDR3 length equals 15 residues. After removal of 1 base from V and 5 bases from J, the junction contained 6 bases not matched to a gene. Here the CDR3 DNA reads TGTGCCAGCAGTGAAGAGGTAGCGGGAGTCGACGAGCAGTACTTC. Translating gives CASSEEVAGVDEQYF.

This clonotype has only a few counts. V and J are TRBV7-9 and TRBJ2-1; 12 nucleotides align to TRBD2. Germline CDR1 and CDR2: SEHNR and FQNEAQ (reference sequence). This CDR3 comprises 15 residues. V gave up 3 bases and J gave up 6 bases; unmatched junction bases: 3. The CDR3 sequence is CASSFLTSGSNEQFF. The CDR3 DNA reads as TGTGCCAGCAGCTTTTTGACTAGCGGGAGCAATGAGCAGTTCTTC.

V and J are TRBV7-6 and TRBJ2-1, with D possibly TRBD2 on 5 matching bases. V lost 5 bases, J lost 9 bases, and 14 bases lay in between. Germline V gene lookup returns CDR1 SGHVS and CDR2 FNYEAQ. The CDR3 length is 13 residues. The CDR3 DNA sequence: TGTGCCAGCAGCGGCCTAGTCCGGGGTGAGCAGTTCTTC. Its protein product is CASSGLVRGEQFF.

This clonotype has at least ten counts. In DNA form, the CDR3 reads TGCGCCAGCAGCCAGGGGCCTCGCGTTAATTCACCCCTCCACTTT. Translated, it gives CASSQGPRVNSPLHF. This sequence joins TRBV4-1 and TRBJ1-6; possible D gene TRBD1, 5 bases. Trimming took off 3 bases at V and 6 bases at J, with 12 bases between the two ends. The CDR3 runs to 15 residues. Germline V CDR1 and CDR2: MGHRA, YSYEKL.

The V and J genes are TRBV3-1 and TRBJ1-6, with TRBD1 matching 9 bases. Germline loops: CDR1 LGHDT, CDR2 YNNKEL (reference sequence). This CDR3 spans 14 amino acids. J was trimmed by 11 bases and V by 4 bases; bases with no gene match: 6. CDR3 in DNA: TGTGCCAGCAGCCCTAGACAGGGGGGTACACCCCTCCACTTT. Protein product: CASSPRQGGTPLHF.

CDR3 in amino acids: CSGLIRVGGGTDTQYF. The CDR3 bases are TGCAGCGGATTAATAAGGGTAGGGGGAGGAACAGATACGCAGTATTTT. V and J are TRBV29-1 and TRBJ2-3; the D call may be TRBD1 or TRBD2 (6 bases each). Germline values: CDR1 SQVTM, CDR2 ANQGSEA. This CDR3 spans 16 amino acids. V was clipped by 7 bases and J by 3 bases, with 23 bases between them.